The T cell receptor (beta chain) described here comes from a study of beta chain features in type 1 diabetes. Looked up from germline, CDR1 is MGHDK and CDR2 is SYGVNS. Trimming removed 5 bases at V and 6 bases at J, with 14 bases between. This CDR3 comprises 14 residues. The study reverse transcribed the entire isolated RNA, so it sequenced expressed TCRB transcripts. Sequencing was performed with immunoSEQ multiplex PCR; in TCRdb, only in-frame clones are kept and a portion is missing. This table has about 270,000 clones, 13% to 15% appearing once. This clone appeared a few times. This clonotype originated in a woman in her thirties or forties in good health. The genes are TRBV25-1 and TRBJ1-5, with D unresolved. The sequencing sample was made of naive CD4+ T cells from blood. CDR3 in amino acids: CASSPFIAGQPQHF. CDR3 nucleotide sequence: TGTGCCAGCAGTCCTTTTATAGCGGGTCAGCCCCAGCATTTT. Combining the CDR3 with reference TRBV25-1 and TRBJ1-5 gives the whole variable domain EADIYQTPRYLVIGTGKKITLECSQTMGHDKMYWYQQDPGMELHLIHYSYGVNSTEKGDLSSESTVSRIRTEHFPLTLESARPSHTSQYLCASSPFIAGQPQHFGDGTRLSIL.